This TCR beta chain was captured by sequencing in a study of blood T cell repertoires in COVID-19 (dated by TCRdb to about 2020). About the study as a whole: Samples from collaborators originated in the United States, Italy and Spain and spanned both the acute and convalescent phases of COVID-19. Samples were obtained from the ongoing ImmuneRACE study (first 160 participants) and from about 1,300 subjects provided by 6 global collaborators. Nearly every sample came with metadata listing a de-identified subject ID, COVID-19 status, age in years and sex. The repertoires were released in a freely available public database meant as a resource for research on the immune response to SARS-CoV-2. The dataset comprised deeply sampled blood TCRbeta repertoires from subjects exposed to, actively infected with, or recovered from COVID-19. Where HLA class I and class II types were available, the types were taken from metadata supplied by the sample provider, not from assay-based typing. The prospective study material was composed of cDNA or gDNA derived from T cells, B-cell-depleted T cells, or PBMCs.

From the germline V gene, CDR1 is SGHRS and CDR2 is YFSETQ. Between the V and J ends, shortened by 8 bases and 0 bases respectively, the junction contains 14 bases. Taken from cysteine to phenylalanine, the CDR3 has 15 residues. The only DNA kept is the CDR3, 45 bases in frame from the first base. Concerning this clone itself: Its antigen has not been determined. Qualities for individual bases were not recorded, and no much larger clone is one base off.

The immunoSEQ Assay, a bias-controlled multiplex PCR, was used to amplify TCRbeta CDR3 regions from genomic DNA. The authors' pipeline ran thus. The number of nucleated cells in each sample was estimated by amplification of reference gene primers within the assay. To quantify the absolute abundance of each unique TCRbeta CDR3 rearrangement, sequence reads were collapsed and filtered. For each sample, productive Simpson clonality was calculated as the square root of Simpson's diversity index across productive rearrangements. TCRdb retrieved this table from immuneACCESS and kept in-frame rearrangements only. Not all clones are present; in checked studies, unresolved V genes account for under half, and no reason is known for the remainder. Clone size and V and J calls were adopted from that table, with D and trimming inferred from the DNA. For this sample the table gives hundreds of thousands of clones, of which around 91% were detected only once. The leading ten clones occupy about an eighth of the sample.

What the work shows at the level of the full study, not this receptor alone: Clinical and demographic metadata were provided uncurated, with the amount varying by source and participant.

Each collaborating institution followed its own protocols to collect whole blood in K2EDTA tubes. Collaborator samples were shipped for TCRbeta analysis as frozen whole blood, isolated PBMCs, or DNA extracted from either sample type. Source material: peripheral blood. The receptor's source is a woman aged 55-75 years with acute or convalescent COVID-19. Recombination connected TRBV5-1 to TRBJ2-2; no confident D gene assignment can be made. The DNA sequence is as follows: TGCGCCAGGAACAGACACCACGCGAACACCGGGGAGCTGTTTTTT. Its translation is CARNRHHANTGELFF.